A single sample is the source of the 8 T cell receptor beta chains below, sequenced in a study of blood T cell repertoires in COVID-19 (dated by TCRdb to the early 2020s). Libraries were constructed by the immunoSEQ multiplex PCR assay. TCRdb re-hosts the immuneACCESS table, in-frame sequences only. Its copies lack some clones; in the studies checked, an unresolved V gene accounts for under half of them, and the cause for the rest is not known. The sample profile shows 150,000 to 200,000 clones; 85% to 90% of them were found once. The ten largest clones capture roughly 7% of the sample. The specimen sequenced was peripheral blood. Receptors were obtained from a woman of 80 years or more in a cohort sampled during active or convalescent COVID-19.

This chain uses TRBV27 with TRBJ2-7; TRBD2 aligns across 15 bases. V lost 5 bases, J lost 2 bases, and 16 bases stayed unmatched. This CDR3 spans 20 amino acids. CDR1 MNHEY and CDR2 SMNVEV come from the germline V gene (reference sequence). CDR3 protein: CASSIPPGTSGGTYPYEQYV. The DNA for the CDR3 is TGTGCCAGCAGTATACCACCCGGGACTAGCGGGGGGACTTACCCCTACGAGCAGTACGTC.

Here the CDR3 DNA reads TGTGCCAGAAGCGGGGGACAGGGGAACTCCTACGAGCAGTACGTC. The encoded protein is CARSGGQGNSYEQYV. The chain couples TRBV5-3 to TRBJ2-7, with 10 bases fitting TRBD1. TRBV5-3 qualifies as an ORF whose function is uncertain. The V gene end was trimmed by 4 bases and the J gene end by 0 bases; junction bases not matched to a gene: 4. The CDR3 totals 15 residues.

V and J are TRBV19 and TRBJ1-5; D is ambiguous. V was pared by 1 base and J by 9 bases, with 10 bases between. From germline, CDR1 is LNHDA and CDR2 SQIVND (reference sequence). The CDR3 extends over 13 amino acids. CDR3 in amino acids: CASSIGAEGPQHF. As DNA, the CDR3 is TGTGCCAGTAGTATAGGGGCCGAGGGGCCCCAGCATTTT. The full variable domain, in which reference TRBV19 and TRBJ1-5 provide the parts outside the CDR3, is DGGITQSPKYLFRKEGQNVTLSCEQNLNHDAMYWYRQDPGQGLRLIYYSQIVNDFQKGDIAEGYSVSREKKESFPLTVTSAQKNPTAFYLCASSIGAEGPQHFGDGTRLSIL.

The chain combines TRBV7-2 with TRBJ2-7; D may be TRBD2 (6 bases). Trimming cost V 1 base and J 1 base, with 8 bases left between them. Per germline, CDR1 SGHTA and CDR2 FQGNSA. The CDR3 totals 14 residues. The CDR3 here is CASSLEEGSYEQYF. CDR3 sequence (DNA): TGTGCCAGCAGCTTAGAGGAGGGTTCCTACGAGCAGTACTTC. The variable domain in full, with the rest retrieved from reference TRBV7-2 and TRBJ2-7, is GAGVSQSPSNKVTEKGKDVELRCDPISGHTALYWYRQSLGQGLEFLIYFQGNSAPDKSGLPSDRFSAERTGGSVSTLTIQRTQQEDSAVYLCASSLEEGSYEQYFGPGTRLTVT.

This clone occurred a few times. Here the CDR3 reads CASSAQPGQAYSGANVLTF. In DNA, the CDR3 is TGTGCCAGCAGTGCTCAACCGGGACAGGCTTATTCTGGGGCCAACGTCCTGACTTTC. The V call is TRBV6-1, the J call TRBJ2-6; 8 positions match TRBD1. Germline V gene sequence: CDR1 MNHNS, CDR2 SASEGT. This CDR3 region has 19 residues. V trimming: 4 bases; J trimming: 1 base; junction bases outside the gene matches: 12.

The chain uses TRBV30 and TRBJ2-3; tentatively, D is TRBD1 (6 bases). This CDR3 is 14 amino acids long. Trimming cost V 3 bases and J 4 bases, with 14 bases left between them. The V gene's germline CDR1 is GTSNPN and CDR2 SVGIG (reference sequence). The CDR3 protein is CAWRQGYGPDTQYF. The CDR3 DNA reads TGTGCCTGGAGACAGGGATATGGGCCAGATACGCAGTATTTT.

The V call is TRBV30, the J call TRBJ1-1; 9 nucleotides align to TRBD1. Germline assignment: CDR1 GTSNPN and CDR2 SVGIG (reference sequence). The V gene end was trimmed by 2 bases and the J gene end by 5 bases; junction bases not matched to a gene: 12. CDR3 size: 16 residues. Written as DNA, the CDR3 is TGTGCCTGGAGTAAAACAGGGGGCAGGAGGTGGACTGAAGCTTTCTTT. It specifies CAWSKTGGRRWTEAFF.

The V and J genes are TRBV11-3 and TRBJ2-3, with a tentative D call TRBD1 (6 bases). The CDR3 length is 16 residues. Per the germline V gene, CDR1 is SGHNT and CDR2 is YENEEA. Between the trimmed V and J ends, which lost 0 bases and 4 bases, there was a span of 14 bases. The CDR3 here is CASSLEDRQIADTQYF. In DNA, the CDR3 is TGTGCCAGCAGCTTAGAAGACAGGCAAATAGCAGATACGCAGTATTTT.